The 25 T cell receptor beta chains given below trace back to one sample, sequenced in a study of shared clonotypes between healthy human individuals. Generated by immunoSEQ multiplex PCR, the TCRdb table keeps only in-frame clones and is missing some. The table shows approximately 440,000 clones, with around 77% occurring only once. The sequenced sample consisted of PBMCs. These receptors came from a middle-aged woman in good health. Some clones in this sample may be carry-over from other donors' samples.

This clone has more than one count but fewer than ten. The chain employs TRBV27 and TRBJ2-7; possible D gene TRBD1, 6 bases. Trimming stripped 5 bases from V and 3 bases from J, with 17 bases between. CDR3 length: 15 residues. Germline V gene lookup returns CDR1 MNHEY and CDR2 SMNVEV (reference sequence). The CDR3 loop is CASSHPRGGVYEQYF. DNA for the CDR3: TGTGCCAGCAGTCACCCAAGAGGGGGTGTCTACGAGCAGTACTTC.

This clone was recorded only once. The rearrangement joins TRBV7-9 to TRBJ1-1, with 8 bases matching TRBD1. Germline assignment: CDR1 SEHNR and CDR2 FQNEAQ (reference sequence). V shed 4 bases, J shed 5 bases, and the junction held 6 bases outside the gene matches. This CDR3 comprises 14 residues. The CDR3 is CASSSATGETEAFF. In DNA, the CDR3 is TGTGCCAGCAGCTCAGCGACAGGGGAGACTGAAGCTTTCTTT.

V gene TRBV7-3 combines with J gene TRBJ2-3; maybe TRBD1 (5 bases). Trimming cost V 1 base and J 0 bases, with 14 bases left between them. Germline V gives CDR1 SGHTA, CDR2 FQGTGA. The length of the CDR3 is 17 residues. CDR3 residues: CASSLIQGLGSTDTQYF. DNA for the CDR3: TGTGCCAGCAGCTTAATTCAGGGCTTGGGGAGCACAGATACGCAGTATTTT.

The chain combines TRBV18 with TRBJ2-1, with a weak D call TRBD2 (6 bases). Trimming took 1 base from V and 10 from J, leaving 8 bases between them. There are 12 residues in the CDR3. CDR1 is KGHSH and CDR2 is LQKENI in the germline V gene. CDR3 nucleotides: TGTGCCAGCTCACCACGCGGGGACGAGCAGTTCTTC. Its protein product is CASSPRGDEQFF.

The rearrangement uses TRBV5-8 and TRBJ1-1; D remains unclear. Germline values: CDR1 SGHTS, CDR2 YDEGEE. The CDR3 extends over 13 amino acids. Trimming took 0 bases from V and 7 from J, leaving 10 bases between them. The CDR3 bases are TGTGCCAGCAGCTTGGTCGGGCACCATGAAGCTTTCTTT. This codes for CASSLVGHHEAFF.

This chain joins TRBV11-3 and TRBJ2-1, with D perhaps TRBD1 (6 bases). Trimming cost V 3 bases and J 9 bases, with 12 bases left between them. This CDR3 region has 13 residues. Germline lookup yields CDR1 SGHNT and CDR2 YENEEA. The CDR3 region has the DNA TGTGCCAGCAGCTTCGCCGGGACAACTGAGCAGTTCTTC. Translated: CASSFAGTTEQFF.

The chain combines TRBV5-4 with TRBJ2-7, with 7 bases matching TRBD2. V gave up 4 bases and J gave up 4 bases; unmatched junction bases: 8. The germline gives CDR1 SGHNT, CDR2 YYREEE (reference sequence). The CDR3 is made up of 14 amino acids. CDR3 in DNA: TGTGCCAGCAGCCGCTGGGGGGGACTTTACGAGCAGTACTTC. Its protein is CASSRWGGLYEQYF.

The V and J genes are TRBV2 and TRBJ2-3, with 8 bases fitting TRBD1. CDR1 SNHLY and CDR2 FYNNEI come from the germline V gene. The CDR3 is 14 residues long. Losses at the gene ends were 6 bases for V and 6 bases for J; bases not matched to a gene: 8. CDR3 nucleotides: TGTGCCAGCAGGAGACAGGGGTGGGAGGATACGCAGTATTTT. Translated, it gives CASRRQGWEDTQYF.

This rearrangement joins TRBV9 to TRBJ2-7, with 10 bases aligning to TRBD2. The trim removed 3 bases at V and 6 bases at J, leaving 6 bases unmatched. The CDR3 spans 14 residues. Germline V lookup: CDR1 SGDLS, CDR2 YYNGEE. CDR3 loop: CASSASGSGSEQYF. The CDR3, as DNA: TGTGCCAGCAGCGCTAGCGGGAGTGGATCCGAGCAGTACTTC.

About this clone itself: This likely stems from a read error, as it lies one base from a far larger clone. In the same sample, other DNA sequences code for this CDR3. The chain recombines TRBV5-4 with TRBJ1-1, with a possible D match to TRBD1 (6 bases). This CDR3 has 13 residues. Germline V gives CDR1 SGHNT, CDR2 YYREEE (reference sequence). Here the CDR3 reads CASSVDRNTEAFF. The CDR3 nucleotides are TGCGCCAGCAGTGTGGACAGGAACACTGAAGCTTTCTTT.

In its sample, this clone was seen once. A read error is possible here, since a much larger clone lies one base away. Other nucleotide sequences in the sample specify the same CDR3. The chain couples TRBV28 to TRBJ1-1, with TRBD1 matching 7 bases. This CDR3 region has 16 residues. Germline V gives CDR1 MDHEN, CDR2 SYDVKM. The CDR3 region is CASTPARQGKKTEAFF. CDR3 bases: TGTGCCAGCACCCCCGCAAGACAGGGTAAAAAAACTGAAGCTTTCTTC.

V is TRBV5-6 and J is TRBJ2-3; TRBD2 agrees at 8 bases. Looked up from germline, CDR1 is SGHDT and CDR2 is YYEEEE. The CDR3 has 14 residues. Unmatched junction bases numbered 2, after V lost 1 base and J lost 4 bases. CDR3 nucleotides: TGTGCCAGCAGCTTGACTAGCGGTTCAGATACGCAGTATTTT. Protein: CASSLTSGSDTQYF.

Of note for this clone: A far larger clone is off by one base, so a read error is likely. The V and J genes are TRBV7-9 and TRBJ2-7, with unresolved D. This CDR3 comprises 12 residues. V shed 5 bases and J shed 9 bases, with 14 bases lying between them. Germline V gene data show CDR1 as SEHNR and CDR2 as FQNEAQ (reference sequence). CDR3: CASSPWTPGQYF. CDR3 in DNA: TGTGCCAGCAGCCCGTGGACCCCTGGGCAGTACTTC. Filled out from reference TRBV7-9 and TRBJ2-7, the complete variable domain reads DTGVSQNPRHKITKRGQNVTFRCDPISEHNRLYWYRQTLGQGPEFLTYFQNEAQLEKSRLLSDRFSAERPKGSFSTLEIQRTEQGDSAMYLCASSPWTPGQYFGPGTRLTVT.

This clone was detected a few times. The chain carries TRBV6-4 and TRBJ2-3, with 9 positions matching TRBD2. Germline values: CDR1 MRHNA, CDR2 SNTAGT. V lost 4 bases, J lost 6 bases, and 8 bases stayed unmatched. This CDR3 has 15 residues. In DNA, the CDR3 is TGTGCCAGCAGTGTCTTAGCGGGAGCTCGGGATACGCAGTATTTT. Encoded protein: CASSVLAGARDTQYF.

The rearrangement uses TRBV30 and TRBJ2-7; unclear D gene. Trimming took off 0 bases at V and 4 bases at J, with 7 bases between the two ends. The germline gives CDR1 GTSNPN, CDR2 SVGIG (reference sequence). The CDR3 has 12 residues. The CDR3 sequence is CAWSVLRYEQYF. CDR3 coding DNA: TGTGCCTGGAGTGTACTCAGGTACGAGCAGTACTTC.

This clone was seen only a few times. This chain connects TRBV7-8 to TRBJ2-3, with TRBD2 as a possible D gene (6 bases). CDR3 length: 14 amino acids. Trimming stripped 6 bases from V and 3 bases from J, with 13 bases between. The germline gives CDR1 SGHVS, CDR2 FQNEAQ. The CDR3 sequence: CASSLVGGTDTQYF. The CDR3 DNA follows: TGTGCCAGCAGTCTAGTGGGGGGAACAGATACGCAGTATTTT.

This clone was counted once. The chain joins TRBV6-1 to TRBJ1-1, with D uncertain. The germline V and J ends were trimmed by 2 bases and 3 bases, with 10 bases remaining between them. The CDR3 has 14 amino acids. Germline assignment: CDR1 MNHNS and CDR2 SASEGT. This chain's CDR3 is CASSEQDLYTEAFF. CDR3 sequence (DNA): TGTGCCAGCAGTGAACAGGACCTCTACACTGAAGCTTTCTTT.

The sample holds one count of this clone. The rearrangement uses TRBV29-1 and TRBJ2-2, with 8 bases matching TRBD1. Germline CDR1 is SQVTM and CDR2 is ANQGSEA. CDR3 length: 13 residues. With 6 bases clipped from V and 4 bases from J, the junction kept 4 bases outside the gene matches. CDR3 sequence reads: CSVMGQATGELFF. CDR3 bases: TGCAGCGTAATGGGACAGGCCACCGGGGAGCTGTTTTTT.

V usage is TRBV18 and J usage is TRBJ1-2; D might be TRBD1 (6 bases). The CDR3 contains 13 residues. The V end lost 6 bases, the J end lost 6 bases, and 14 bases lay between the germline ends. Germline V gene sequence: CDR1 KGHSH, CDR2 LQKENI. The CDR3 DNA follows: TGTGCCAGCTCCCCTCGGGCAGGGGATGGCTACACCTTC. Its protein is CASSPRAGDGYTF.

Points on this clone: This probably arose from a read error, given a far larger clone one base away. The sample has other DNA sequences that encode this CDR3 too. This chain joins TRBV30 and TRBJ2-5, with D tentatively TRBD1 (6 bases). The V end lost 3 bases, the J end lost 2 bases, and 13 bases lay between the germline ends. Per the germline V gene, CDR1 is GTSNPN and CDR2 is SVGIG (reference sequence). This CDR3 has 14 residues. CDR3 nucleotide sequence: TGTGCCTGGAGCCGACAGGTTAGACAAGAGACCCAGTACTTC. Protein sequence: CAWSRQVRQETQYF. Combining the CDR3 with reference TRBV30 and TRBJ2-5 gives the whole variable domain SQTIHQWPATLVQPVGSPLSLECTVEGTSNPNLYWYRQAAGRGLQLLFYSVGIGQISSEVPQNLSASRPQDRQFILSSKKLLLSDSGFYLCAWSRQVRQETQYFGPGTRLLVL.

This clone was detected a few times. J is TRBJ2-7 and V is TRBV29-1; D is perhaps TRBD2 (5 bases). The V end was cut by 3 bases, the J end by 2 bases, with 11 bases between. Per the germline V gene, CDR1 is SQVTM and CDR2 is ANQGSEA. This CDR3 contains 13 residues. CDR3 DNA: TGCAGCGTTGAGGGGAGTAGGGCCTACGAGCAGTACTTC. This encodes CSVEGSRAYEQYF.

The chain is built from TRBV7-2 and TRBJ2-5, with 8 bases lining up with TRBD1. V shed 8 bases and J 1 base; nucleotides not matched to a gene: 9. Germline CDR1 SGHTA, CDR2 FQGNSA. The CDR3 consists of 15 residues. CDR3 nucleotides: TGTGCCAGCCGCCGACAGGGGCGCACCCAAGAGACCCAGTACTTC. The encoded protein is CASRRQGRTQETQYF.

This sequence joins TRBV7-9 and TRBJ2-4; 7 nucleotides match TRBD1. V was clipped by 3 bases and J by 0 bases; unmatched bases: 11. Germline V gives CDR1 SEHNR, CDR2 FQNEAQ (reference sequence). The CDR3 sequence is 18 residues long. The CDR3 reads CASSFATGRSLAKNIQYF. The CDR3 nucleotides read TGTGCCAGCAGCTTTGCGACAGGGAGATCCCTAGCCAAAAACATTCAGTACTTC.

The rearrangement uses TRBV6-5 and TRBJ1-2, with D unclear. V was cut by 5 bases and J by 0 bases, with 10 bases left in between. The CDR3 has 14 amino acids. The germline gives CDR1 MNHEY, CDR2 SVGAGI. The CDR3 loop is CASSDQAANYGYTF. CDR3 coding DNA: TGTGCCAGCAGTGACCAAGCAGCTAACTATGGCTACACCTTC.

CDR3 DNA sequence: TGTGCCAGCAGCTTAAGGGGGAGTAGCGTATCAGATACGCAGTATTTT. Translating gives CASSLRGSSVSDTQYF. The chain recombines TRBV7-2 with TRBJ2-3; maybe TRBD1 (6 bases). V lost 2 bases and J lost 4, with 16 bases in between. The CDR3 consists of 16 residues. Germline CDR1 and CDR2: SGHTA and FQGNSA.